Shown below are 21 T cell receptor beta chains from a single sample sequenced in a study of T cells in Graves' hyperthyroidism and ophthalmopathy. What was amplified from RNA transcripts were TCR beta CDR3 regions. When the TCR CDR3 underwent first-round RT-PCR, the HTBI primer set was used. A single record per CDR3 protein comes from TCRdb applying MiXCR to the multiplex PCR reads. The sample gives about 680,000 distinct CDR3 sequences, about 35% of which show up once; less than 40% is in the top ten. The sequenced sample consisted of blood. The receptors shown here come from a woman aged 40 to 50 with Graves' hyperthyroidism.

This clonotype was seen just once. The chain combines TRBV10-3 with TRBJ2-2; maybe TRBD1 (6 bases). The germline V gene encodes CDR1 ENHRY and CDR2 SYGVKD. Trimming removed 2 bases at V and 7 bases at J, with 14 bases between. The CDR3 extends over 15 amino acids. CDR3 sequence reads: CAISEKVDSFGELFF. DNA for the CDR3: TGTGCCATCAGTGAGAAAGTGGACAGTTTCGGGGAGCTGTTTTTT.

In this sample, this clonotype turned up once. J is TRBJ2-7 and V is TRBV20-1; a possible D gene is TRBD2 (5 bases). V was cut by 2 bases and J by 0 bases, with 14 bases left in between. The germline V gene encodes CDR1 DFQATT and CDR2 SNEGSKA (reference sequence). The CDR3 loop spans 15 amino acids. The CDR3 protein is CSARPNNGNSYEQYF. Written as DNA, the CDR3 is TGCAGTGCTAGACCAAATAACGGGAACTCCTACGAGCAGTACTTC.

There are many counts of this clonotype. The chain uses TRBV9 and TRBJ1-5; 7 nucleotides agree with TRBD1. CDR1 is SGDLS and CDR2 is YYNGEE in the germline V gene. The J segment lost 6 bases and the V segment lost 2 bases, leaving 8 bases of the junction unmatched. This CDR3 is built from 15 residues. The CDR3 reads CASSVTQGGGQPQHF. As DNA, the CDR3 is TGTGCCAGCAGCGTGACCCAGGGGGGCGGTCAGCCCCAGCATTTT.

This clonotype was detected only a few times. The chain recombines TRBV7-9 with TRBJ1-1; tentatively, D is TRBD1 (6 bases). The CDR3 loop spans 15 amino acids. V was cut by 5 bases and J by 7 bases, with 20 bases left in between. The germline gives CDR1 SEHNR, CDR2 FQNEAQ (reference sequence). This CDR3 is CASSPQGGGQGEAFF. In nucleotides, the CDR3 is TGTGCCAGCAGCCCCCAGGGCGGGGGGCAAGGTGAAGCTTTCTTT.

In this sample, this clonotype turned up many times. The chain has TRBV7-2 and TRBJ1-6, with TRBD1 as a possible D gene (6 bases). The germline V gene has CDR1 SGHTA and CDR2 FQGNSA. V lost 1 base to trimming and J lost 8 bases, with 12 bases between them. The CDR3 is 15 amino acids. The CDR3 protein is CASSLGRAGDSPLHF. The CDR3 DNA follows: TGTGCCAGCAGCTTAGGAAGGGCAGGGGATTCACCCCTCCACTTT.

The chain is built from TRBV7-6 and TRBJ2-7; TRBD2 agrees at 7 bases. CDR1 and CDR2 from the germline V gene are SGHVS and FNYEAQ. The CDR3 is made up of 14 amino acids. Trimming at V came to 1 base and at J to 7 bases, leaving 7 bases not matched to a gene. The CDR3 loop reads CASSLGGGGREQYF. CDR3 coding DNA: TGTGCCAGCAGCTTAGGGGGGGGTGGCCGGGAGCAGTACTTC.

This clonotype was seen at least ten times. The rearrangement uses TRBV7-9 and TRBJ1-4; 7 bases match TRBD1. Germline values: CDR1 SEHNR, CDR2 FQNEAQ (reference sequence). V lost 2 bases, J lost 4 bases, and 7 bases stayed unmatched. The CDR3 extends over 16 amino acids. As DNA, the CDR3 is TGTGCCAGCAGCTTACGCGGGACAGTTCGTAATGAAAAACTGTTTTTT. This translates into CASSLRGTVRNEKLFF.

This clonotype showed up many times. One junction end disagrees with the germline gene, perhaps due to a read error. V is TRBV7-7 and J is TRBJ2-7, with 11 nucleotides matching TRBD1. Germline V CDR1 and CDR2: SSHAT, FNYEAQ (reference sequence). The CDR3 is made up of 15 amino acids. Written as DNA, the CDR3 is TGTGCTAGCAGCTTGGACCCCGGGACAGGGGGCGAGCAGTACTTC. Its protein is CASSLDPGTGGEQYF.

This clonotype occurred many times. V gene TRBV19 combines with J gene TRBJ1-1; a possible D gene is TRBD1 (5 bases). The V end was cut by 6 bases, the J end by 6 bases, with 14 bases between. The germline V gene has CDR1 LNHDA and CDR2 SQIVND (reference sequence). There are 13 residues in the CDR3. The CDR3 DNA sequence: TGTGCCAGTAGCCCACAGGCCCACCCTGAAGCTTTCTTT. Translated: CASSPQAHPEAFF.

A note on this clonotype: A much more abundant neighbour one base away suggests this may be a read error. This chain links TRBV7-2 with TRBJ2-3; D may be TRBD1 (6 bases). The CDR3 contains 13 residues. Germline V CDR1 and CDR2: SGHTA, FQGNSA. The CDR3 here is CVSSSYRADTQYF. The CDR3 bases are TGTGTCAGCAGCTCATACAGGGCGGATACGCAGTATTTT.

This clonotype has ten or more counts. The gene calls are TRBV6-5 and TRBJ2-7; maybe TRBD2 (7 bases). Germline lookup yields CDR1 MNHEY and CDR2 SVGAGI. Trimming cost V 2 bases and J 5 bases, with 13 bases left between them. This CDR3 spans 14 amino acids. CDR3 in amino acids: CASSYGRGAHEQYF. The CDR3 DNA sequence: TGTGCCAGCAGTTACGGTCGGGGGGCACACGAGCAGTACTTC.

The rearrangement links TRBV20-1 to TRBJ2-7; 8 bases match TRBD1. Germline V gives CDR1 DFQATT, CDR2 SNEGSKA (reference sequence). The V and J ends lost 6 bases and 4 bases, in that order; junction bases with no gene match: 8. The CDR3 is made up of 13 amino acids. The CDR3 protein is CSAQDRDGYEQYF. The CDR3 DNA is TGCAGTGCACAGGACAGGGATGGTTACGAGCAGTACTTC.

The table lists this clonotype with a few counts. The rearrangement uses TRBV7-8 and TRBJ1-3; D is ambiguous. The better agreement between TRBJ2-3 and the DNA end casts doubt on the J call. The CDR3 spans 14 residues. Germline CDR1 is SGHVS and CDR2 is FQNEAQ. This CDR3 is CASSFDSSTDTQYF. CDR3 bases: TGTGCCAGCAGCTTTGACTCTAGCACAGATACGCAGTATTTT.

At least ten counts were recorded for this clonotype. The genes are TRBV7-2 and TRBJ1-5; D unclear. The CDR3 totals 12 residues. Trimming left V 1 base short and J 12 bases short, with 10 bases between. Germline V gives CDR1 SGHTA, CDR2 FQGNSA. The chain's CDR3 is CASSLVGQVQHF. The CDR3 DNA is TGTGCCAGCAGCTTAGTTGGGCAGGTCCAGCATTTT.

This rearrangement joins TRBV10-3 to TRBJ2-7; the D gene could be TRBD1 or TRBD2 (5 bases each). The CDR3 loop spans 13 amino acids. Germline V CDR1 and CDR2: ENHRY, SYGVKD. The V end lost 6 bases, the J end lost 6 bases, and 15 bases lay between the germline ends. The CDR3 nucleotides are TGTGCCATCAGGAGCCATGGGGGACCCGAGCAGTACTTC. Protein product: CAIRSHGGPEQYF.

V gene TRBV6-9 combines with J gene TRBJ2-1; TRBD2 matches at 10 bases. CDR1 is MNHGY and CDR2 is SVAAGI in the germline V gene. This CDR3 has 16 amino acids. V was clipped by 5 bases and J by 7 bases; unmatched bases: 11. The CDR3 region has the DNA TGTGCCAGCAGTCTATTCGTTGCTAGCGGGAGAAATGAGCAGTTCTTC. Its translation: CASSLFVASGRNEQFF.

The rearrangement joins TRBV2 to TRBJ2-5; 14 bases align to TRBD2. The length of the CDR3 is 16 residues. V lost 7 bases to trimming and J lost 7 bases; unmatched junction nucleotides: 11. CDR1 and CDR2 from the germline V gene are SNHLY and FYNNEI. In DNA form, the CDR3 reads TGTGCCAGCACCAATGGACTAGCGGGGGGCTGGGGGACCCAGTACTTC. Encoded protein: CASTNGLAGGWGTQYF.

The gene calls are TRBV12-3 or TRBV12-4 and TRBJ2-5; a weak D match, TRBD2 (5 bases). Trimming shortened V by 8 bases and J by 2 bases, and 15 bases separated the two germline ends. CDR3 length: 14 residues. DNA of the CDR3: TGTGCCAGCTCACCACCCCGGGGACAAGAGACCCAGTACTTC. It translates to CASSPPRGQETQYF.

This clonotype occurred a few times. The chain links TRBV11-3 to TRBJ2-2; D not certain. The CDR3 sequence is 18 residues long. The V gene lost 1 base and the J gene lost 1 base, with 16 bases spanning the gap. In germline, CDR1 is SGHNT, CDR2 YENEEA. CDR3 residues: CASSLGPGGFGNTGELFF. The CDR3 coding sequence is TGTGCCAGCAGCTTAGGCCCGGGCGGTTTTGGGAACACCGGGGAGCTGTTTTTT. The complete variable domain, with remaining parts taken from reference TRBV11-3 and TRBJ2-2, reads EAGVVQSPRYKIIEKKQPVAFWCNPISGHNTLYWYLQNLGQGPELLIRYENEEAVDDSQLPKDRFSAERLKGVDSTLKIQPAELGDSAVYLCASSLGPGGFGNTGELFFGEGSRLTVL.

The genes are TRBV12-3 or TRBV12-4 and TRBJ2-6; no definite D call. This CDR3 has 15 amino acids. The ends were cut back, 6 bases at V and 0 bases at J, with 9 bases in the middle. The DNA for the CDR3 is TGTGCCAGCAGATCCCGGTACTCTGGGGCCAACGTCCTGACTTTC. It is translated as CASRSRYSGANVLTF.

The V call is TRBV11-2, the J call TRBJ1-2; TRBD1 might be the D (5 bases). The germline V gene has CDR1 SGHAT and CDR2 FQNNGV. Trimming shortened V by 5 bases and J by 0 bases, and 19 bases separated the two germline ends. CDR3 size: 17 residues. The CDR3, as DNA: TGTGCCAGCAGCCCATACTCCGGGACTCAAACTAACTATGGCTACACCTTC. Its translation: CASSPYSGTQTNYGYTF. The complete variable domain, with remaining parts taken from reference TRBV11-2 and TRBJ1-2, reads EAGVAQSPRYKIIEKRQSVAFWCNPISGHATLYWYQQILGQGPKLLIQFQNNGVVDDSQLPKDRFSAERLKGVDSTLKIQPAKLEDSAVYLCASSPYSGTQTNYGYTFGSGTRLTVV.